This record covers a single T cell receptor (beta chain). The source of the sample is a study of CD8 T cells in Susac syndrome. cDNA came from around 0.5 to 1 ug RNA primed by random hexamers. TCRdb analysed the immunoSEQ multiplex PCR reads with MiXCR anew, one entry per CDR3 protein. Of about 120,000 distinct CDR3 sequences in the sample, about 92% are singletons; the top ten hold 0.093%. Trimming pared 5 bases from V and 8 bases from J, leaving 18 bases between. The CDR3 consists of 15 residues. Germline CDR1 reads MNHEY; CDR2 reads SVGEGT. Sequencing input: CD4+ T cells from PBMCs. This TCR derives from a human donor with multiple sclerosis. The rearrangement links TRBV6-2 or TRBV6-3 to TRBJ1-4; no firm D call. This CDR3 is CASSTSGTWREKLFF. DNA of the CDR3: TGTGCCAGCAGTACCTCAGGTACCTGGCGGGAAAAACTGTTTTTT.